This T cell receptor (beta chain) derives from a study of T cell responses to AZD1222 COVID-19 vaccine. Study-wide context: The analysis combined second doses at about 4 or about 12 weeks. Study-wide results and caveats: Seropositive at baseline were only a handful of AZD1222 recipients. White British ancestry dominated among donors, who included more females, and clonal diversity was possibly underestimated. Nearly half of the spike-specific TCRs reportedly recognize variant regions that carry no mutations.

This CDR3 is built from 16 residues. CDR1 SGHRS and CDR2 YFSETQ come from the germline V gene. V shed 4 bases and J shed 5 bases, with 16 bases lying between them. The data were produced by immunoSEQ multiplex PCR, yet TCRdb's version contains in-frame clones alone and is incomplete. The data contain 150,000 to 200,000 clones, about 91% of them seen just once; the ten biggest clones take up more than 7%. Comments on this clone: Its antigen is still unknown.

The sequencing used peripheral blood, collected on day 0 of AZD1222 vaccination. The genes are TRBV5-1 and TRBJ1-6, with D possibly TRBD1 on 6 matching bases. The TCR sequence derives from an adult in good health. The CDR3 protein is CASSPTVQGNNSPLHF. For the CDR3, the DNA is TGCGCCAGCAGCCCTACCGTGCAGGGGAATAATTCACCCCTCCACTTT. Based on the CDR3 plus reference TRBV5-1 and TRBJ1-6, the full variable domain is KAGVTQTPRYLIKTRGQQVTLSCSPISGHRSVSWYQQTPGQGLQFLFEYFSETQRNKGNFPGRFSGRQFSNSRSEMNVSTLELGDSALYLCASSPTVQGNNSPLHFGNGTRLTVT.